Each of the 15 T cell receptor beta chains below was sequenced from the same sample in a study of CD8+ T cells in alopecia areata. Extracted from the samples, RNA was reverse transcribed into cDNA to serve as the sequencing template. Assay: immunoSEQ multiplex PCR; the TCRdb copy retains only in-frame clones and omits some. Among more than 85,000 clones listed, roughly 47% were seen once. Sequenced material: CD4+ T cells sorted from blood. These receptors were taken from a human donor with alopecia areata.

In its sample, this clone was seen once. The CDR3 sequence is CASSVGPGYEQYF. CDR3 coding DNA: TGTGCCAGCAGTGTCGGACCGGGCTACGAGCAGTACTTC. The chain is built from TRBV6-1 and TRBJ2-7; D not certain. This CDR3 is 13 amino acids long. V lost 4 bases and J 3 bases, leaving 10 bases between the germline ends. Germline V gene sequence: CDR1 MNHNS, CDR2 SASEGT.

This clone was recorded only once. V and J are TRBV29-1 and TRBJ2-7; 10 positions agree with TRBD1. The CDR3 totals 16 residues. Germline assignment: CDR1 SQVTM and CDR2 ANQGSEA. V shed 3 bases, J shed 1 base, and the junction held 9 bases outside the gene matches. CDR3 in amino acids: CSVDTGTGEPSYEQYF. DNA of the CDR3: TGCAGCGTTGACACCGGGACAGGGGAACCTTCCTACGAGCAGTACTTC.

The chain combines TRBV29-1 with TRBJ1-4; the D is unclear. The V end lost 5 bases, the J end lost 5 bases, and 21 bases lay between the germline ends. Germline V lookup: CDR1 SQVTM, CDR2 ANQGSEA. This CDR3 has 16 amino acids. CDR3 region: CSVKAGLGPVNEKLFF. CDR3 sequence (DNA): TGCAGCGTTAAGGCAGGTTTAGGACCGGTGAATGAAAAACTGTTTTTT.

The chain recombines TRBV7-9 with TRBJ2-5; 8 bases fit TRBD1. V lost 5 bases and J lost 5; bases outside the gene matches: 13. This CDR3 has 16 residues. The V gene's germline CDR1 is SEHNR and CDR2 FQNEAQ (reference sequence). The CDR3 is CASSHPPGTGSETQYF. DNA for the CDR3: TGTGCCAGCAGCCACCCGCCCGGGACAGGATCGGAGACCCAGTACTTC.

This rearrangement joins TRBV30 to TRBJ2-7; possibly TRBD1 for D (6 bases). The CDR3 is 11 residues long. The V gene lost 4 bases and the J gene lost 7 bases, with 11 bases spanning the gap. CDR1 is GTSNPN and CDR2 is SVGIG in the germline V gene (reference sequence). The CDR3 sequence is CAWNRDIEQYF. In nucleotides, the CDR3 is TGTGCCTGGAACCGGGACATAGAGCAGTACTTC. Full variable domain (missing parts from reference TRBV30 and TRBJ2-7): SQTIHQWPATLVQPVGSPLSLECTVEGTSNPNLYWYRQAAGRGLQLLFYSVGIGQISSEVPQNLSASRPQDRQFILSSKKLLLSDSGFYLCAWNRDIEQYFGPGTRLTVT.

The rearrangement joins TRBV7-9 to TRBJ2-1; tentatively, D is TRBD1 or TRBD2 (5 bases each). Trimming stripped 1 base from V and 5 bases from J, with 12 bases between. CDR3 length: 15 residues. CDR1 SEHNR and CDR2 FQNEAQ come from the germline V gene (reference sequence). In DNA form, the CDR3 reads TGTGCCAGCAGCTTAGGAGGGGCCGGGCACAATGAGCAGTTCTTC. It yields the protein CASSLGGAGHNEQFF.

This clone was picked up one time. The chain carries TRBV18 and TRBJ2-1; 9 nucleotides match TRBD1. Germline values: CDR1 KGHSH, CDR2 LQKENI. Trimming at V came to 6 bases and at J to 10 bases, leaving 7 bases not matched to a gene. CDR3 length: 13 amino acids. CDR3 DNA: TGTGCCAGCTCCCGTACAGGGGGCATGGAGCAGTTCTTC. Protein sequence: CASSRTGGMEQFF.

The chain uses TRBV30 and TRBJ2-5; D remains unclear. Germline V gene lookup returns CDR1 GTSNPN and CDR2 SVGIG (reference sequence). Trimming took off 3 bases at V and 5 bases at J, with 7 bases between the two ends. The CDR3 sequence is 11 residues long. CDR3 sequence reads: CAWSTRETQYF. The CDR3 DNA sequence: TGTGCCTGGAGCACCCGGGAGACCCAGTACTTC.

This chain joins TRBV5-1 and TRBJ2-3; TRBD1 agrees at 8 bases. Germline trimming cut 4 bases from V and 2 bases from J; bases unmatched to any gene: 6. The CDR3 spans 15 residues. Germline CDR1 and CDR2: SGHRS and YFSETQ. Written as DNA, the CDR3 is TGCGCCAGCAGCGGAGGACAGGGTCTCACAGATACGCAGTATTTT. Translation gives CASSGGQGLTDTQYF. The full variable domain, rest sourced from reference TRBV5-1 and TRBJ2-3, is KAGVTQTPRYLIKTRGQQVTLSCSPISGHRSVSWYQQTPGQGLQFLFEYFSETQRNKGNFPGRFSGRQFSNSRSEMNVSTLELGDSALYLCASSGGQGLTDTQYFGPGTRLTVL.

The V call is TRBV4-2, the J call TRBJ2-4; D possibly corresponds to TRBD2 (5 bases). The CDR3 runs 14 residues. Germline assignment: CDR1 LGHNA and CDR2 YNFKEQ. The germline V and J ends were trimmed by 4 bases and 9 bases, with 16 bases remaining between them. The CDR3 here is CASSPEVGRVIQYF. The CDR3 bases are TGTGCCAGCAGCCCGGAGGTCGGACGGGTCATTCAGTACTTC.

This rearrangement joins TRBV27 to TRBJ2-3; TRBD1 matches at 10 bases. The CDR3 is made up of 16 amino acids. V was pared by 3 bases and J by 4 bases, with 7 bases of the junction left unmatched. Looked up from germline, CDR1 is MNHEY and CDR2 is SMNVEV (reference sequence). The CDR3 spells CASSFSGTGDADTQYF. The CDR3 region has the DNA TGTGCCAGCAGTTTTTCCGGGACAGGGGACGCAGATACGCAGTATTTT.

This clone was seen a handful of times. V usage is TRBV30 and J usage is TRBJ1-6, with TRBD1 identical over 8 bases. The trim removed 4 bases at V and 9 bases at J, leaving 8 bases unmatched. The germline V gene encodes CDR1 GTSNPN and CDR2 SVGIG (reference sequence). The CDR3 is made up of 14 amino acids. The CDR3 bases are TGTGCCTGGACAATCGACAGGGGTGGTTCACCCCTCCACTTT. It translates to CAWTIDRGGSPLHF.

This clone has just a few counts. The chain joins TRBV29-1 to TRBJ2-3; no firm D call. CDR1 and CDR2 (germline): SQVTM, ANQGSEA. V was shortened by 7 bases and J by 5 bases, with 16 bases between the two germline ends. The CDR3 covers 13 residues. The DNA of the CDR3 is TGCAGCGCCCTCCGGTCCGGCCAAGATACGCAGTATTTT. This encodes CSALRSGQDTQYF.

This clone was seen only a few times. Here the CDR3 DNA reads TGCGCCAGCAGCCCCGGGACCCCGGGCAGAGAGACCCAGTACTTC. Its protein is CASSPGTPGRETQYF. The V gene is TRBV4-1, the J gene TRBJ2-5; tentatively, D is TRBD1 or TRBD2 (5 bases each). V lost 4 bases, J lost 4 bases, and 16 bases lay in between. Germline values: CDR1 MGHRA, CDR2 YSYEKL. There are 15 residues in the CDR3.

This clone was seen a handful of times. The chain recombines TRBV7-9 with TRBJ2-7, with D possibly being TRBD1 (6 bases). V was shortened by 3 bases and J by 4 bases, with 7 bases between the two germline ends. Germline lookup yields CDR1 SEHNR and CDR2 FQNEAQ (reference sequence). CDR3 length: 12 residues. The CDR3 here is CASSFTGYEQYF. In DNA form, the CDR3 reads TGTGCCAGCAGCTTTACAGGGTACGAGCAGTACTTC.